The clone carrying this TCR beta chain appeared once. Trimming cost V 2 bases and J 3 bases; bases outside gene matches: 5. Germline V lookup: CDR1 SGHVS, CDR2 FQNEAQ. The CDR3 has 16 amino acids. This entry belongs to a study of blood T cell repertoires in COVID-19. The authors' processing: Reference gene primers were amplified, and this amplification served to estimate nucleated cell counts. Sequenced by immunoSEQ multiplex PCR; TCRdb stores in-frame clones only, minus some. That table is the source of V, J and clone size, and D and trimming were worked out from the DNA. The sample holds about 250,000 clones, 80% to 85% seen once.

V usage is TRBV7-8 and J usage is TRBJ2-7; 12 bases match TRBD2. The specimen was peripheral blood. The source is a man aged 50-60 years with active or convalescent COVID-19. CDR3 sequence reads: CASSLTGLAGSYEQYF. The CDR3 nucleotides are TGTGCCAGCAGCTTAACGGGACTAGCGGGTAGCTACGAGCAGTACTTC. Together with reference TRBV7-8 and TRBJ2-7, the CDR3 gives the full variable domain: GAGVSQSPRYKVAKRGQDVALRCDPISGHVSLFWYQQALGQGPEFLTYFQNEAQLDKSGLPSDRFFAERPEGSVSTLKIQRTQQEDSAVYLCASSLTGLAGSYEQYFGPGTRLTVT.